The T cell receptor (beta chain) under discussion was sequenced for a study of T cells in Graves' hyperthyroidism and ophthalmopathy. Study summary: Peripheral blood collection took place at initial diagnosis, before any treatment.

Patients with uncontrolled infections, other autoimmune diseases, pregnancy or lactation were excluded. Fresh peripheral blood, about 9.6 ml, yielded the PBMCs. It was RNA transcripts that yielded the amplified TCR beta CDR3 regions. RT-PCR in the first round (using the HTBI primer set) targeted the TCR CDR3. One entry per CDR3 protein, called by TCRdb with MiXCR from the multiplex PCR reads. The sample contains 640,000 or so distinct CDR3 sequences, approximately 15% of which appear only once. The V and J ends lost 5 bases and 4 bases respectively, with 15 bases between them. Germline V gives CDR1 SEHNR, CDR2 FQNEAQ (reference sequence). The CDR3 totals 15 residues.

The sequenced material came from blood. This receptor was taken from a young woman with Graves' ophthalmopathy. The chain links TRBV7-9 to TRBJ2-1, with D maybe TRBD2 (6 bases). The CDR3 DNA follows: TGTGCCAGCAGCCCACGAAGCGGGTTTTACAATGAGCAGTTCTTC. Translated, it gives CASSPRSGFYNEQFF. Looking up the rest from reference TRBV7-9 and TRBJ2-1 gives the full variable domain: DTGVSQNPRHKITKRGQNVTFRCDPISEHNRLYWYRQTLGQGPEFLTYFQNEAQLEKSRLLSDRFSAERPKGSFSTLEIQRTEQGDSAMYLCASSPRSGFYNEQFFGPGTRLTVL.